A single sample gave rise to the 2 T cell receptor beta chains below, sequenced in a study of shared clonotypes between healthy human individuals. Some clones are missing from TCRdb's copy, which holds only in-frame ones; the method was immunoSEQ multiplex PCR. Among 2.5 million or so clones listed, 90% to 95% were seen once. The sample was naive CD4+ T cells sorted from blood. Specified subset: CD45RA+ positively selected. The receptors come from a man aged 18-30 years in good health.

The CDR3 DNA reads as TGCGCCAGCACCCGAGGCTGGACAGTCCAAGAGACCCAGTACTTC. It encodes CASTRGWTVQETQYF. The chain joins TRBV5-1 to TRBJ2-5, with D possibly TRBD1 on 6 matching bases. Germline CDR1 and CDR2: SGHRS and YFSETQ. V was shortened by 6 bases and J by 1 base, with 16 bases between the two germline ends. The CDR3 is 15 amino acids.

A word on this clone: This CDR3 is also generated by other DNA sequences in the sample. V usage is TRBV9 and J usage is TRBJ2-2; D gene ambiguous. Trimming stripped 0 bases from V and 3 bases from J, with 3 bases between. The CDR3 has 13 amino acids. Germline V gene data show CDR1 as SGDLS and CDR2 as YYNGEE. The CDR3: CASSVADTGELFF. The CDR3 DNA reads as TGTGCCAGCAGCGTAGCTGACACCGGGGAGCTGTTTTTT.